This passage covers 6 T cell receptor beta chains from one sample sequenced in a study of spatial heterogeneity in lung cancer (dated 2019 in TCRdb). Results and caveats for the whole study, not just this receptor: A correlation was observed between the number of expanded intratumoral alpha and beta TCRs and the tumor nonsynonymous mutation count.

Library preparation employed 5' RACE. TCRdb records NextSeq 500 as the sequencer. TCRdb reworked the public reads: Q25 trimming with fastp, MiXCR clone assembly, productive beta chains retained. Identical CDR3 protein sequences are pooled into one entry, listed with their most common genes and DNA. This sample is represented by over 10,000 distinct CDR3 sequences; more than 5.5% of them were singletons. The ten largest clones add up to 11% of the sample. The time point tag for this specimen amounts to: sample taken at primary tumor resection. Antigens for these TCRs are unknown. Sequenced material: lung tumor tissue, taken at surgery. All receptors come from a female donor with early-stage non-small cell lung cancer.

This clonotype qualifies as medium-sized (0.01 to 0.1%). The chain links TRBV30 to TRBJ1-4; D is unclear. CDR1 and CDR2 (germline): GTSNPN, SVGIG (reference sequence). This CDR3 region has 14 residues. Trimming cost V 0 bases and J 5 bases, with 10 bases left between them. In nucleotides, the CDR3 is TGTGCCTGGAGTGTTGGAACTGCGAATGAAAAACTGTTTTTT. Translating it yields CAWSVGTANEKLFF.

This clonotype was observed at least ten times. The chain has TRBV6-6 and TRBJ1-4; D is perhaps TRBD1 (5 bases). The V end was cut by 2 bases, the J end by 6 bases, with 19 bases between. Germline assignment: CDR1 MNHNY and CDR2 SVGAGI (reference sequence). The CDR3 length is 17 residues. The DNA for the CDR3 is TGTGCCAGCAGTTACGCCCCCGGGTCCGGAGGGGATGAAAAACTGTTTTTT. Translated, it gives CASSYAPGSGGDEKLFF.

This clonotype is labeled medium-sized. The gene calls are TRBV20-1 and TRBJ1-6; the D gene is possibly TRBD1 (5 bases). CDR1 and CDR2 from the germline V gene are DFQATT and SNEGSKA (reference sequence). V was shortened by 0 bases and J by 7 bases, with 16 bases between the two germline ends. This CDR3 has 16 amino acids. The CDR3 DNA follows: TGCAGTGCTAGAGAATTCAGGGAGTGGCGGAATTCACCCCTCCACTTT. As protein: CSAREFREWRNSPLHF.

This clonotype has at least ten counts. The CDR3 is CASRLTGNTGELFF. The CDR3, as DNA: TGCGCCAGCAGGTTGACAGGGAACACCGGGGAGCTGTTTTTT. This chain uses TRBV5-1 with TRBJ2-2, with a weak D call TRBD1 (6 bases). This CDR3 has 14 residues. Germline-derived CDR1 and CDR2 are SGHRS and YFSETQ. The germline V and J ends were trimmed by 5 bases and 1 base, with 9 bases remaining between them.

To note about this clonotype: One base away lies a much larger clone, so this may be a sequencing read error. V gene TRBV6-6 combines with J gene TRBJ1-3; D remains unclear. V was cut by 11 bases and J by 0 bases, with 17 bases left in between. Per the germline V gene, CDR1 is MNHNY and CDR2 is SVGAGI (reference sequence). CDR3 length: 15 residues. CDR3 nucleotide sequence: TGTGCCGGCACCGATACGGGGAGCTCTGGAAACACCATATATTTT. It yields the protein CAGTDTGSSGNTIYF.

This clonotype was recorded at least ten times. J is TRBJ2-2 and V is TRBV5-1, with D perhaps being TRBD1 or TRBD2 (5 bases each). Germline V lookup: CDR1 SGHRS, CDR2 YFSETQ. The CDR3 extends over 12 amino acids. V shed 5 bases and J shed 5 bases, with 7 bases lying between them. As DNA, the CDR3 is TGCGCCAGCAGGGGGGAAACCGGGGAGCTGTTTTTT. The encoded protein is CASRGETGELFF.